These 29 T cell receptor beta chains share one sample of origin, sequenced in a study of cytotoxic CD8 clonotypes in ibrutinib-treated CLL. TCRdb's copy holds only in-frame clones and misses some; the assay was immunoSEQ multiplex PCR. This table holds hundreds of thousands of clones, 70% found once. The material was PBMCs, obtained after 12 months of ibrutinib treatment. The source is a human donor with chronic lymphocytic leukemia.

This clone showed up just a few times. This chain joins TRBV7-3 and TRBJ1-1; possibly TRBD1 for D (6 bases). The ends were cut back, 1 base at V and 4 bases at J, with 7 bases in the middle. The CDR3 length is 13 residues. Germline lookup yields CDR1 SGHTA and CDR2 FQGTGA. CDR3 sequence (DNA): TGTGCCAGCAGCTTAATACAGGGCACTGAAGCTTTCTTT. Its translation is CASSLIQGTEAFF.

V usage is TRBV5-1 and J usage is TRBJ2-2; D gene unclear. The CDR3 runs 12 residues. V lost 4 bases and J lost 7, with 8 bases in between. Germline lookup yields CDR1 SGHRS and CDR2 YFSETQ. For the CDR3, the DNA is TGCGCCAGCAGCCCGATCGGCGGGGAGCTGTTTTTT. It is translated as CASSPIGGELFF.

The chain recombines TRBV4-2 with TRBJ1-4, with 7 bases aligning to TRBD1. The CDR3 totals 18 residues. Germline V CDR1 and CDR2: LGHNA, YNFKEQ. J gave up 8 bases and V 1 base, and 16 bases lay outside the gene matches. The CDR3 coding sequence is TGTGCCAGCAGCCAAGCGCTAGGGGGCGCGGGTCCGGGAGAAAAACTGTTTTTT. This codes for CASSQALGGAGPGEKLFF.

Only one count was recorded for this clone. The V gene is TRBV4-2, the J gene TRBJ1-5, with D maybe TRBD1 (5 bases). The CDR3 runs to 13 residues. V shed 4 bases and J shed 5 bases, with 9 bases lying between them. Germline values: CDR1 LGHNA, CDR2 YNFKEQ. The CDR3 region is CASSLRAHQPQHF. The CDR3 coding sequence is TGTGCCAGCAGCCTCAGGGCCCATCAGCCCCAGCATTTT.

This clone was observed a few times. The CDR3 DNA sequence: TGTGCCTGGAGTGTAGCGGGCTATGGCTACACCTTC. Amino acid sequence: CAWSVAGYGYTF. This sequence joins TRBV30 and TRBJ1-2; D unresolved. Germline V gene lookup returns CDR1 GTSNPN and CDR2 SVGIG (reference sequence). The CDR3 length is 12 residues. Trimming shortened V by 0 bases and J by 4 bases, and 6 bases separated the two germline ends.

The J gene is TRBJ1-2, the V gene TRBV30; the D is unclear. This CDR3 region has 12 residues. Trimming cost V 2 bases and J 2 bases, with 6 bases left between them. In germline, CDR1 is GTSNPN, CDR2 SVGIG (reference sequence). The CDR3 nucleotides read TGTGCCTGGAGTAGCAGGAACTATGGCTACACCTTC. Amino acids: CAWSSRNYGYTF.

The chain combines TRBV6-1 with TRBJ2-3; D uncertain. Germline values: CDR1 MNHNS, CDR2 SASEGT. The V end lost 8 bases, the J end lost 6 bases, and 6 bases lay between the germline ends. The CDR3 is made up of 10 amino acids. The CDR3 spells CASLGDTQYF. CDR3 bases: TGTGCCAGCCTGGGTGATACGCAGTATTTT.

The chain recombines TRBV7-9 with TRBJ2-1; 8 nucleotides line up with TRBD1. Germline trimming cut 4 bases from V and 5 bases from J; bases unmatched to any gene: 7. Germline V gene data show CDR1 as SEHNR and CDR2 as FQNEAQ (reference sequence). The CDR3 extends over 15 amino acids. The CDR3 loop reads CASSSGQGGNNEQFF. In DNA, the CDR3 is TGTGCCAGCAGCTCTGGACAGGGAGGAAACAATGAGCAGTTCTTC. Full variable domain (rest looked up from reference TRBV7-9 and TRBJ2-1): DTGVSQNPRHKITKRGQNVTFRCDPISEHNRLYWYRQTLGQGPEFLTYFQNEAQLEKSRLLSDRFSAERPKGSFSTLEIQRTEQGDSAMYLCASSSGQGGNNEQFFGPGTRLTVL.

The chain joins TRBV28 to TRBJ1-2, with TRBD1 as a possible D gene (6 bases). Germline V gene sequence: CDR1 MDHEN, CDR2 SYDVKM. Trimming took off 3 bases at V and 6 bases at J, with 17 bases between the two ends. The CDR3 loop spans 15 amino acids. The CDR3 here is CASSFVNRERDGYTF. The CDR3, as DNA: TGTGCCAGCAGTTTTGTGAACAGGGAGAGGGATGGCTACACCTTC.

A few counts support this clone. The chain is built from TRBV7-3 and TRBJ1-5; D unresolved. Germline-derived CDR1 and CDR2 are SGHTA and FQGTGA. The CDR3 consists of 13 residues. Deletions cut 5 bases from V and 4 bases from J, with 9 bases between. CDR3 DNA: TGTGCCAGCAGCCCACAGCAAAATCAGCCCCAGCATTTT. Protein sequence: CASSPQQNQPQHF.

This clone appeared a few times. This chain links TRBV30 with TRBJ2-7; no firm D call. The CDR3 contains 13 residues. Trimming took off 0 bases at V and 7 bases at J, with 13 bases between the two ends. CDR1 is GTSNPN and CDR2 is SVGIG in the germline V gene (reference sequence). CDR3 loop: CAWSVLTVWEQYF. The CDR3 DNA reads as TGTGCCTGGAGTGTACTAACCGTTTGGGAGCAGTACTTC. Together with reference TRBV30 and TRBJ2-7, the CDR3 gives the full variable domain: SQTIHQWPATLVQPVGSPLSLECTVEGTSNPNLYWYRQAAGRGLQLLFYSVGIGQISSEVPQNLSASRPQDRQFILSSKKLLLSDSGFYLCAWSVLTVWEQYFGPGTRLTVT.

The chain recombines TRBV5-1 with TRBJ1-1; D is undetermined. Germline CDR1 is SGHRS and CDR2 is YFSETQ. V lost 1 base, J lost 1 base, and 11 bases lay in between. The CDR3 spans 15 residues. The CDR3, as DNA: TGCGCCAGCAGCTTGCATTTAGGCCGGAACACTGAAGCTTTCTTT. It yields the protein CASSLHLGRNTEAFF.

The chain links TRBV7-3 to TRBJ1-5, with a possible D match to TRBD1 (5 bases). The ends were cut back, 2 bases at V and 1 base at J, with 9 bases in the middle. The CDR3 extends over 15 amino acids. The germline CDR1 and CDR2 sequences are SGHTA and FQGTGA. The CDR3 sequence is CASSLEGQSNQPQHF. CDR3 DNA: TGTGCCAGCAGCTTAGAGGGGCAGAGCAATCAGCCCCAGCATTTT.

V is TRBV2 and J is TRBJ1-5; unclear D gene. The V and J ends lost 4 bases and 2 bases respectively, with 12 bases between them. The CDR3 sequence is 15 residues long. Germline V gene lookup returns CDR1 SNHLY and CDR2 FYNNEI. The CDR3 DNA sequence: TGTGCCAGCAGTGCCCGGGCCCTTGGCAATCAGCCCCAGCATTTT. Translating gives CASSARALGNQPQHF.

This chain links TRBV5-1 with TRBJ2-5; 8 nucleotides align to TRBD1. Germline loops: CDR1 SGHRS, CDR2 YFSETQ. Germline trimming cut 6 bases from V and 5 bases from J; bases unmatched to any gene: 6. CDR3 length: 13 amino acids. The CDR3 loop is CASTGGAYETQYF. As DNA, the CDR3 is TGCGCCAGCACAGGGGGCGCGTACGAGACCCAGTACTTC.

The chain recombines TRBV27 with TRBJ2-2, with D maybe TRBD2 (6 bases). With 6 bases removed from V and 5 bases from J, the gap between germline ends came to 19 bases. Germline CDR1 reads MNHEY; CDR2 reads SMNVEV (reference sequence). The CDR3 has 16 amino acids. The DNA for the CDR3 is TGTGCCAGCAGGAAGGATAGCGGAATACCTACCGGGGAGCTGTTTTTT. Protein sequence: CASRKDSGIPTGELFF.

The V gene is TRBV27, the J gene TRBJ2-3, with TRBD1 identical over 7 bases. This CDR3 has 15 amino acids. With V trimmed by 7 bases and J by 1 base, 8 bases remained unmatched. CDR1 is MNHEY, CDR2 SMNVEV, per germline (reference sequence). CDR3 sequence: CASNPRTGRTDTQYF. In DNA, the CDR3 is TGTGCCAGCAACCCACGGACAGGACGCACAGATACGCAGTATTTT.

The chain combines TRBV7-2 with TRBJ1-4; tentatively, D is TRBD1 (6 bases). CDR3 length: 13 residues. Germline assignment: CDR1 SGHTA and CDR2 FQGNSA. V was clipped by 6 bases and J by 5 bases, with 10 bases between them. CDR3 sequence: CASSGQRNEKLFF. The CDR3 coding sequence is TGTGCCAGCAGTGGACAGAGAAATGAAAAACTGTTTTTT.

V and J are TRBV29-1 and TRBJ2-1; D gene unclear. The CDR3 spans 11 residues. Germline CDR1 and CDR2: SQVTM and ANQGSEA. V was pared by 8 bases and J by 4 bases, with 9 bases between. Here the CDR3 reads CSQRRYNEQFF. CDR3 DNA: TGCAGCCAGAGACGGTACAATGAGCAGTTCTTC.

This clone came up a few times. The chain combines TRBV27 with TRBJ1-6, with a possible D match to TRBD1 (6 bases). This CDR3 comprises 14 residues. CDR1 is MNHEY and CDR2 is SMNVEV in the germline V gene (reference sequence). V lost 7 bases, J lost 9 bases, and 16 bases lay in between. Here the CDR3 reads CASTARGLFSPLHF. The CDR3 bases are TGTGCCAGCACTGCCAGGGGACTTTTTTCACCCCTCCACTTT.

V is TRBV7-8 and J is TRBJ2-1; TRBD2 might be the D (6 bases). Trimming removed 1 base from V and 9 bases from J, with 13 bases in between. CDR1 is SGHVS, CDR2 FQNEAQ, per germline. The CDR3 has 14 residues. The CDR3 DNA follows: TGTGCCAGCAGCTTAGGGGGAGGCCGTGTTGAGCAGTTCTTC. It specifies CASSLGGGRVEQFF.

This clone was detected only once. V is TRBV7-2 and J is TRBJ2-2, with 8 bases aligning to TRBD2. J gave up 4 bases and V 8 bases, and 9 bases lay outside the gene matches. Germline CDR1 reads SGHTA; CDR2 reads FQGNSA. The CDR3 is made up of 15 amino acids. The CDR3 protein is CASERAGGLTGELFF. The CDR3 DNA sequence: TGTGCCAGCGAACGCGCGGGGGGCCTCACCGGGGAGCTGTTTTTT.

The rearrangement joins TRBV27 to TRBJ1-4; no reliable D call. V was clipped by 8 bases and J by 1 base, with 26 bases between them. The CDR3 has 19 residues. The germline V gene has CDR1 MNHEY and CDR2 SMNVEV (reference sequence). The CDR3 sequence: CASQPRGVFPWGTNEKLFF. DNA for the CDR3: TGTGCCAGCCAACCCCGTGGAGTTTTTCCCTGGGGAACTAATGAAAAACTGTTTTTT.

The genes are TRBV4-2 and TRBJ1-5; TRBD1 might be the D (5 bases). CDR1 and CDR2 from the germline V gene are LGHNA and YNFKEQ. The CDR3 covers 15 residues. The V end was cut by 2 bases, the J end by 3 bases, with 11 bases between. CDR3: CASSQPGHTNQPQHF. The CDR3, as DNA: TGTGCCAGCAGCCAACCAGGACACACCAATCAGCCCCAGCATTTT.

This clone showed up just once. The J gene is TRBJ1-1, the V gene TRBV2; a possible D gene is TRBD1 (5 bases). The germline V gene has CDR1 SNHLY and CDR2 FYNNEI. V was clipped by 6 bases and J by 2 bases, with 10 bases between them. The CDR3 sequence is 13 residues long. The CDR3 nucleotides read TGTGCCAGCAGACAAGACAGAAACACTGAAGCTTTCTTT. It is translated as CASRQDRNTEAFF.

This sequence joins TRBV28 and TRBJ2-7; no clear D. Germline V lookup: CDR1 MDHEN, CDR2 SYDVKM. Trimming pared 2 bases from V and 7 bases from J, leaving 9 bases between. The CDR3 is made up of 12 amino acids. Here the CDR3 DNA reads TGTGCCAGCAGTTTACGTGTGGGGGAGCAGTACTTC. As protein: CASSLRVGEQYF.

This chain's CDR3 is CASSLGQGGNTIYF. The CDR3 DNA is TGTGCCAGCAGCTTGGGACAGGGCGGAAACACCATATATTTT. The V call is TRBV5-4, the J call TRBJ1-3; 7 nucleotides align to TRBD1. The CDR3 contains 14 residues. V shed 0 bases, J shed 4 bases, and the junction held 1 base outside the gene matches. Germline values: CDR1 SGHNT, CDR2 YYREEE (reference sequence).

A few counts support this clone. The rearrangement links TRBV29-1 to TRBJ2-5; a weak D match, TRBD2 (6 bases). Trimming took 4 bases from V and 4 from J, leaving 13 bases between them. CDR1 and CDR2 from the germline V gene are SQVTM and ANQGSEA. This CDR3 spans 13 amino acids. The CDR3 DNA is TGCAGCGTTGTTGGGGGGACGGGAGAGACCCAGTACTTC. Translated, it gives CSVVGGTGETQYF. The full variable domain, completed using reference TRBV29-1 and TRBJ2-5, is SAVISQKPSRDICQRGTSLTIQCQVDSQVTMMFWYRQQPGQSLTLIATANQGSEATYESGFVIDKFPISRPNLTFSTLTVSNMSPEDSSIYLCSVVGGTGETQYFGPGTRLLVL.

The rearrangement uses TRBV7-8 and TRBJ2-5; 13 positions agree with TRBD2. The V and J ends lost 5 bases and 4 bases, in that order; junction bases with no gene match: 4. CDR3 length equals 15 residues. Germline values: CDR1 SGHVS, CDR2 FQNEAQ. The CDR3 DNA reads as TGTGCCAGCAGCACCAGACTAGCGGGGGGAGAGACCCAGTACTTC. Protein sequence: CASSTRLAGGETQYF.